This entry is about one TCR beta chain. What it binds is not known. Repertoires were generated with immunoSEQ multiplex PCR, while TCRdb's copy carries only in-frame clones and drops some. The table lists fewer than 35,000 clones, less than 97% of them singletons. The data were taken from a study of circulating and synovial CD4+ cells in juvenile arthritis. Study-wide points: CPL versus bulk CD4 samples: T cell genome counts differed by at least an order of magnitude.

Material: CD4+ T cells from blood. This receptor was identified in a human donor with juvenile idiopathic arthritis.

CDR3 in amino acids: CASSRDSGSGNTIYF. The DNA of the CDR3 is TGTGCCAGCAGTCGCGACTCAGGGTCTGGAAACACCATATATTTT. The rearrangement links TRBV6-5 to TRBJ1-3, with TRBD1 as a possible D gene (5 bases). CDR3 length: 15 residues. V was pared by 5 bases and J by 1 base, with 12 bases between. CDR1 MNHEY and CDR2 SVGAGI come from the germline V gene.